The following is a T cell receptor (beta chain) sequence with its context. The data stem from a study of blood T cell repertoires in COVID-19. The authors' processing: For nucleated cells, counts were estimated from reference gene primer amplification. Clones were read by immunoSEQ multiplex PCR, and TCRdb kept only the in-frame ones, dropping some. The V and J calls and the clone size are those of that table, but D and trimming were determined from the DNA. The sample lists some 300,000 clones; approximately 89% were seen once. The TCR sequence derives from a woman aged 25-40 years who had recovered from COVID-19. Material for sequencing was PBMCs or T cells enriched from blood (not recorded which).

CDR3: CASSLTDRIYEQYF. CDR3 nucleotide sequence: TGCGCCAGCAGCTTAACGGACAGGATTTACGAGCAGTACTTC. The gene calls are TRBV5-1 and TRBJ2-7; 7 positions agree with TRBD1. Germline assignment: CDR1 SGHRS and CDR2 YFSETQ. There are 14 residues in the CDR3. With 2 bases clipped from V and 4 bases from J, the junction kept 6 bases outside the gene matches.